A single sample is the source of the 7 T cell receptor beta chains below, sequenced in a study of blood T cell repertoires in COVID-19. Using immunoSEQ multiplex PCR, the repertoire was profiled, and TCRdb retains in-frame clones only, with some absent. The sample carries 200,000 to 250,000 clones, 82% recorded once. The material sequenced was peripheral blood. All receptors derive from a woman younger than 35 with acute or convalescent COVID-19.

CDR3 bases: TGTGCCAGCAGCTTAGGGGGGACAGGGGTTGGCTACACCTTC. This gives the protein CASSLGGTGVGYTF. This chain connects TRBV7-2 to TRBJ1-2; TRBD1 matches 10 bases. This CDR3 region has 14 residues. CDR1 is SGHTA, CDR2 FQGNSA, per germline. V lost 1 base, J lost 7 bases, and 3 bases stayed unmatched.

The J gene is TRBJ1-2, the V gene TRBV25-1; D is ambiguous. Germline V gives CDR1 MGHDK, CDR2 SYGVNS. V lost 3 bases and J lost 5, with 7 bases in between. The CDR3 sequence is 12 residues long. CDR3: CASSDKPYGYTF. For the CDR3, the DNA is TGTGCCAGCAGTGACAAGCCGTATGGCTACACCTTC.

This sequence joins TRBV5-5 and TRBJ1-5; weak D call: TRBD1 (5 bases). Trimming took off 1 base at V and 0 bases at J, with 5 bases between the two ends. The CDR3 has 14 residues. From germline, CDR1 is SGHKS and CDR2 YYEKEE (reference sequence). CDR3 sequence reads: CASSLTGSNQPQHF. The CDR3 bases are TGTGCCAGCAGCTTGACAGGTAGCAATCAGCCCCAGCATTTT.

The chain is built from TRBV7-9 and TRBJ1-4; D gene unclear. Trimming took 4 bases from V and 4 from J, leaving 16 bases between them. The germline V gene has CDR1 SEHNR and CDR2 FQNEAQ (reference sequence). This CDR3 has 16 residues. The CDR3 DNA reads TGTGCCAGCAGCTCGCCCACTAACACCTATAATGAAAAACTGTTTTTT. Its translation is CASSSPTNTYNEKLFF.

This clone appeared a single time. CDR3 in amino acids: CASSYSSGTDTQYF. CDR3 sequence (DNA): TGTGCCAGCAGTTACAGTAGCGGTACAGATACGCAGTATTTT. V gene TRBV6-5 combines with J gene TRBJ2-3; D is perhaps TRBD2 (6 bases). From germline, CDR1 is MNHEY and CDR2 SVGAGI. The CDR3 totals 14 residues. V was cut by 2 bases and J by 3 bases, with 9 bases left in between.

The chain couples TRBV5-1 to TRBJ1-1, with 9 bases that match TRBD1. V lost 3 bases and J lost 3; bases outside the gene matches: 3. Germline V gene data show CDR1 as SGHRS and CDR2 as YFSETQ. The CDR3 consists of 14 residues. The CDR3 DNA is TGCGCCAGCAGCTACAGGGGGCGGGACACTGAAGCTTTCTTT. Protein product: CASSYRGRDTEAFF.

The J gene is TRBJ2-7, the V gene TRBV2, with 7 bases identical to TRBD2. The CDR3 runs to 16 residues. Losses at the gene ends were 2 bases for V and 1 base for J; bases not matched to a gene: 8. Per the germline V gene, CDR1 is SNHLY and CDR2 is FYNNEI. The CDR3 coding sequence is TGTGCCAGCAGTGAAATCCGGGGACTAATTTCCTACGAGCAGTACTTC. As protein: CASSEIRGLISYEQYF.